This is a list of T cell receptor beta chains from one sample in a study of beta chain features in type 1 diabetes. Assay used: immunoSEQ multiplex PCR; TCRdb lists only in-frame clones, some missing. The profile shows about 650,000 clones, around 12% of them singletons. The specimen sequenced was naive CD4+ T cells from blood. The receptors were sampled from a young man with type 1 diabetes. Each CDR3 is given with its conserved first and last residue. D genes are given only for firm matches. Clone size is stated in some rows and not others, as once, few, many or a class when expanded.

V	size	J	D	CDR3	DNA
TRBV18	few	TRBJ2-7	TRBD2	CASSPPAGTSYEQYF	TGTGCCAGCTCACCACCAGCGGGGACCTCCTACGAGCAGTACTTC
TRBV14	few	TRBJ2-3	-	CASSRGADTQYF	TGTGCCAGCAGCCGGGGGGCAGATACGCAGTATTTT
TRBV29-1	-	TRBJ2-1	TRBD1	CSAWTGAGNEQFF	TGCAGCGCGTGGACAGGGGCGGGAAATGAGCAGTTCTTC
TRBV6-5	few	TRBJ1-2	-	CATGTGYGYTF	TGTGCCACCGGGACCGGTTATGGCTACACCTTC
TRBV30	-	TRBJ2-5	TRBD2	CAWSVAGAETQYF	TGTGCCTGGAGTGTAGCGGGGGCGGAGACCCAGTACTTC
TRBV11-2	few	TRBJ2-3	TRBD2	CASGPSGRRTSDTQYF	TGTGCCAGCGGTCCTAGCGGGCGACGGACCTCAGATACGCAGTATTTT
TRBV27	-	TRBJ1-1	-	CASSDVTGASGEAFF	TGTGCCAGCAGTGACGTCACTGGGGCTTCGGGTGAAGCTTTCTTT
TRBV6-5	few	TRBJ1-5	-	CASSSGEGQPQHF	TGTGCCAGCAGTTCGGGAGAAGGGCAGCCCCAGCATTTT
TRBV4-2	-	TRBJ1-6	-	CASSQDLGIWSPLHF	TGTGCCAGCAGCCAAGATCTGGGGATTTGGTCACCCCTCCACTTT
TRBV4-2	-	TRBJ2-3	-	CASSQTTRPDTQYF	TGTGCCAGCAGCCAAACTACTAGGCCAGATACGCAGTATTTT
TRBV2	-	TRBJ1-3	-	CASTIRLLVSGNTIYF	TGTGCCAGCACCATAAGATTACTTGTATCTGGAAACACCATATATTTT
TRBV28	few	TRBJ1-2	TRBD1	CASSYRTGGWNYGYTF	TGTGCCAGCAGTTATCGGACAGGGGGATGGAACTATGGCTACACCTTC
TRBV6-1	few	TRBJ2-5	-	CASSVRTEGGETQYF	TGTGCCAGCAGTGTTCGGACAGAGGGGGGAGAGACCCAGTACTTC
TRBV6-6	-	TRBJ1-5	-	CASSKESFSNQPQHF	TGTGCCAGCTCCAAGGAGAGTTTTAGCAATCAGCCCCAGCATTTT
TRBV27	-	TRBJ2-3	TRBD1	CASSRQGAPDTQYF	TGTGCCAGCAGCCGACAGGGGGCCCCAGATACGCAGTATTTT
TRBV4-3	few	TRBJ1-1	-	CASNGRGDTEAFF	TGCGCCAGCAACGGTAGGGGGGACACTGAAGCTTTCTTT
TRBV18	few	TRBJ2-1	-	CASSPERRGISYNEQFF	TGTGCCAGCTCACCCGAGAGGCGGGGAATCTCCTACAATGAGCAGTTCTTC
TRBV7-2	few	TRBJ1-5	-	CASSYVGDSNQPQHF	TGTGCCAGCAGCTATGTGGGGGATAGCAATCAGCCCCAGCATTTT
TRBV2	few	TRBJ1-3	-	CASSKGVSPLSGNTIYF	TGTGCCAGCAGTAAAGGAGTGAGCCCACTCTCTGGAAACACCATATATTTT
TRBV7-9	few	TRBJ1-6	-	CASSPGVGSSPLHF	TGTGCCAGCAGCCCCGGGGTTGGGAGTTCACCCCTCCACTTT
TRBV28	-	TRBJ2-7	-	CASRTGTPVTYEQYF	TGTGCCAGCAGGACCGGGACCCCGGTTACCTACGAGCAGTACTTC
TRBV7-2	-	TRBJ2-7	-	CASSSQGYEQYF	TGTGCCAGCAGCTCCCAGGGCTACGAGCAGTACTTC